One T cell receptor (beta chain) is described in this entry. The count of this clonotype is one. Its antigen remains undetermined. Base qualities are not provided; no much larger clone lies one nucleotide away. One read alone provides weak support. The sample originates from a study of CD8 T cells in Susac syndrome (dated by TCRdb to between 2018 and 2021). With respect to the entire study: Whether CD8+ T cell activation and differentiation in Susac syndrome was antigen driven was tested using repertoire sequencing.

Peripheral blood CD8+ and CD4+ T cells from healthy donors, Susac syndrome patients and multiple sclerosis patients were profiled using high-throughput TCR beta sequencing. Treatment-naive patients with stable or active relapsing-remitting disease fulfilling revised McDonald criteria were used as multiple sclerosis controls. CD8+ TEMRA cells were enriched by FACS, while bulk CD8+ and CD4+ T cells were purified by magnetic negative isolation. Blood was collected in EDTA tubes and processed within 24 hours, with PBMCs isolated through density gradient centrifugation. PBMCs intended for TCR sequencing were frozen in liquid nitrogen and were later thawed in a 37 degrees C water bath. The sorted or isolated CD4+, CD8+ and CD8+ TEMRA cells reached a purity of at least 90%. RNA was extracted using the RNeasy kit, and roughly 0.5 to 1 ug of the RNA was reverse transcribed with random hexamers. TCR beta CDR3 regions were amplified with the immunoSEQ multiplex PCR assay covering 54 Vbeta and 13 Jbeta segments. PCR amplification bias was corrected by using a synthetic template baseline for primer optimization and computational correction. The source study handled its data this way. Only productive sequences were kept, with reads annotated to V, D and J genes according to IMGT and analyzed in immunoSEQ Analyzer. Clonality was computed as one minus Shannon entropy normalized by log2 of the number of productive unique sequences. For each patient and control, public and private clones were evaluated within the 100 most prevalent clones. Susac-specific clones were defined as absent from healthy and MS cohorts, over a thousand published viral clones and other ImmuneACCESS disease sequences. TCRdb ran its own pipeline on the public reads, namely fastp trimming at Q25 and MiXCR clone calling, and kept in-frame beta chains. Every entry covers one CDR3 protein and lists the most common genes and DNA from its rows. For this entry, the V and J calls and clone size follow TCRdb and not the study's own pipeline. This sample comprises approximately 160,000 distinct CDR3 sequences, roughly 94% of them detected only once. The leading ten clones occupy about 0.086% of the sample.

The paper's findings and limits, for the study overall: The TCR sequencing and HLA analysis was acknowledged to have included a relatively small number of individuals.

Via the germline V gene (reference sequence), CDR1 is LGHDT and CDR2 YNNKEL. The trim is 3 bases for V and 8 bases for J, with a gap of 13 bases between the germline ends. The CDR3 has 13 amino acids, counting the end cysteine and phenylalanine. Kept here is only the CDR3 DNA, which spans 39 bases and is read in frame from base 1. The TCR comes from a human donor with multiple sclerosis. The sequence is built from TRBV3-1 and TRBJ1-2; no confident D gene assignment can be made. The sequenced material came from CD4+ T cells from PBMCs. The CDR3 region has the sequence CASSHLDIQGYTF. The sequenced DNA is TGTGCCAGCAGCCATCTAGACATTCAAGGCTACACCTTC.